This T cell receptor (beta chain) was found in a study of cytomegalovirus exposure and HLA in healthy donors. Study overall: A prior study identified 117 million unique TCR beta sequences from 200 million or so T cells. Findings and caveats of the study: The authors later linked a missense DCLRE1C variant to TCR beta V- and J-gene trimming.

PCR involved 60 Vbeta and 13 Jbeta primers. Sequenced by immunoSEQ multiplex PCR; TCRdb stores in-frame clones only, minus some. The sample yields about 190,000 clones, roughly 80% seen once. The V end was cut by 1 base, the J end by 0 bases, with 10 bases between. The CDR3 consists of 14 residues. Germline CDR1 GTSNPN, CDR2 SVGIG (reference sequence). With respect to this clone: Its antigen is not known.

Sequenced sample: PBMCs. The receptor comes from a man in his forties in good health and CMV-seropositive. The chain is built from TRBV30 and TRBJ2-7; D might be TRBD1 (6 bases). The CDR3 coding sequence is TGTGCCTGGAGTGCCCTACAGGGCTCCTACGAGCAGTACTTC. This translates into CAWSALQGSYEQYF.